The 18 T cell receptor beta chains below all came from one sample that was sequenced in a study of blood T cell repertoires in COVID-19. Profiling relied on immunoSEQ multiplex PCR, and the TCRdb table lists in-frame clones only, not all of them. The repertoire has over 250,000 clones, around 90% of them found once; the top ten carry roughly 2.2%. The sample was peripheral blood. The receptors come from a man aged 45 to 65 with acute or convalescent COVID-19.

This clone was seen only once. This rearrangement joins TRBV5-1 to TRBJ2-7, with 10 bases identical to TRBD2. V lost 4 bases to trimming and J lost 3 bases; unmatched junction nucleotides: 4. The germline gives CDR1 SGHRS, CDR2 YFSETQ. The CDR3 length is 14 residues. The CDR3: CASSPSGGGYEQYF. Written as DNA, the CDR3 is TGCGCCAGCAGCCCCAGCGGGGGGGGCTACGAGCAGTACTTC.

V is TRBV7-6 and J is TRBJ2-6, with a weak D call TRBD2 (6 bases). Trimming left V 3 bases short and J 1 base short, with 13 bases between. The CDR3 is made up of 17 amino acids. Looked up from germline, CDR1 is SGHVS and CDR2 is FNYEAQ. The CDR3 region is CASSLGGLTSGANVLTF. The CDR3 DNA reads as TGTGCCAGCAGCTTGGGAGGCCTGACATCTGGGGCCAACGTCCTGACTTTC.

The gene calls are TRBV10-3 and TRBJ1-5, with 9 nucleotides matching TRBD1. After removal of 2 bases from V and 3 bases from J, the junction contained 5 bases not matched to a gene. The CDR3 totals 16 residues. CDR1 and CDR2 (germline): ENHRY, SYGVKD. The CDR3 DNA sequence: TGTGCCATCAGTGAGCGAGGGACAGGGCTCAATCAGCCCCAGCATTTT. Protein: CAISERGTGLNQPQHF.

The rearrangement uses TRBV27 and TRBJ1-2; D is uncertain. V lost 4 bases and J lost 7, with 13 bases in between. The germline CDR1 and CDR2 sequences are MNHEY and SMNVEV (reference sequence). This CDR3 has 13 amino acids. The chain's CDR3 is CASSSIGVGGYTF. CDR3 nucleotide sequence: TGTGCCAGCAGTTCCATCGGGGTGGGTGGCTACACCTTC.

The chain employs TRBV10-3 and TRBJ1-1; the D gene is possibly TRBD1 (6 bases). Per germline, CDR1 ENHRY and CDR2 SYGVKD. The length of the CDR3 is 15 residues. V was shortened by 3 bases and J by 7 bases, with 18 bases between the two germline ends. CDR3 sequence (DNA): TGTGCCATCAGTGAATCCAGGGGCCAAAACGGTGAAGCTTTCTTT. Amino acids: CAISESRGQNGEAFF.

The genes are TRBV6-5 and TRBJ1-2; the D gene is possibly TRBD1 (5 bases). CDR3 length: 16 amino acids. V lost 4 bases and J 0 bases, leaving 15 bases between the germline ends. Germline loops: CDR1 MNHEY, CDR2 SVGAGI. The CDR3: CASSSYDREANYGYTF. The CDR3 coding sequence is TGTGCCAGCAGTTCCTACGACAGAGAAGCTAACTATGGCTACACCTTC.

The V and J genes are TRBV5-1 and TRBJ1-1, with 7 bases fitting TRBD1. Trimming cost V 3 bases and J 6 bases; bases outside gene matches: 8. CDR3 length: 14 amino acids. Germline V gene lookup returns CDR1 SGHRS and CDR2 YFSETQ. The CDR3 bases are TGCGCCAGCAGCTCAGGGGTAAGGGGGCCTGAAGCTTTCTTT. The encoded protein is CASSSGVRGPEAFF.

CDR3 DNA sequence: TGTGCCAGCAGCTTAAGCGGGGGCGCCTCGGATACGCAGTATTTT. It specifies CASSLSGGASDTQYF. V usage is TRBV7-2 and J usage is TRBJ2-3; 8 nucleotides match TRBD2. Germline assignment: CDR1 SGHTA and CDR2 FQGNSA. V lost 2 bases, J lost 6 bases, and 7 bases stayed unmatched. The CDR3 spans 15 residues.

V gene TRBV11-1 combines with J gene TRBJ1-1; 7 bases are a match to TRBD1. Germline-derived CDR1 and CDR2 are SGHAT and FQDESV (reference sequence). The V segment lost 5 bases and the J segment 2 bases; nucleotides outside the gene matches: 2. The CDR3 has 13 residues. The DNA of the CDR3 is TGTGCCAGCAGCCAGGGGGTAAACACTGAAGCTTTCTTT. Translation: CASSQGVNTEAFF.

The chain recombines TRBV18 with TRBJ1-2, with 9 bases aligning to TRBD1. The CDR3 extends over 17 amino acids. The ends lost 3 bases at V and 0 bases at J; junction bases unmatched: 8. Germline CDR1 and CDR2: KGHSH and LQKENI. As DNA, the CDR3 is TGTGCCAGCTCACCCGGGACAGGGAAGGGGGCTAACTATGGCTACACCTTC. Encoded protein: CASSPGTGKGANYGYTF.

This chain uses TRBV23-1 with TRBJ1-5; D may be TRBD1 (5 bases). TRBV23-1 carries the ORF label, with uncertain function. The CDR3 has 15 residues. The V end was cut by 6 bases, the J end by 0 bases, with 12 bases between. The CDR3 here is CASSWTFYSNQPQHF. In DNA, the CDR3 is TGCGCCAGCAGCTGGACATTTTATAGCAATCAGCCCCAGCATTTT.

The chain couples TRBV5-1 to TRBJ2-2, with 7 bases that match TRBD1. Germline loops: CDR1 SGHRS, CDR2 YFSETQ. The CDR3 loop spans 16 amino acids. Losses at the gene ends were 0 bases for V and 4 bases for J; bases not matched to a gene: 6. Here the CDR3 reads CASSLAGAGGTGELFF. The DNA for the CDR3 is TGCGCCAGCAGCTTGGCCGGGGCAGGGGGCACCGGGGAGCTGTTTTTT.

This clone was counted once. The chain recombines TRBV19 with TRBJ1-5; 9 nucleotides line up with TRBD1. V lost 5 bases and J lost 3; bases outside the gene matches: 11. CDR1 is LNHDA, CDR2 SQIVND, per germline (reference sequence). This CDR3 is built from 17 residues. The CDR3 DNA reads TGTGCCAGTAGTCCTGGACAGGGGAGAAATAACAATCAGCCCCAGCATTTT. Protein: CASSPGQGRNNNQPQHF.

CDR3 coding DNA: TGTGCCAGCACCCGGGGTGTCGATGAAAAACTGTTTTTT. Protein sequence: CASTRGVDEKLFF. The chain carries TRBV9 and TRBJ1-4; D gene ambiguous. V shed 6 bases and J shed 6 bases, with 12 bases lying between them. The CDR3 runs to 13 residues. The V gene's germline CDR1 is SGDLS and CDR2 YYNGEE.

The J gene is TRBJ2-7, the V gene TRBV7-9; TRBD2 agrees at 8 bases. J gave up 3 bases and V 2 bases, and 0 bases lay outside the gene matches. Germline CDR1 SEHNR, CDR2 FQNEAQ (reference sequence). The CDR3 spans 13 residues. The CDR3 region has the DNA TGTGCCAGCAGCTTAACTAGCGGCTACGAGCAGTACTTC. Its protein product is CASSLTSGYEQYF.

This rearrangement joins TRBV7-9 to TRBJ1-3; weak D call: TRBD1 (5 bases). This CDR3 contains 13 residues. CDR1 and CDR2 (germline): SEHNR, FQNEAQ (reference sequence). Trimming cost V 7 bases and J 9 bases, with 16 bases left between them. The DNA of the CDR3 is TGTGCCAGCACCCCGCAAATCGGGGGCACCATATATTTT. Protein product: CASTPQIGGTIYF.

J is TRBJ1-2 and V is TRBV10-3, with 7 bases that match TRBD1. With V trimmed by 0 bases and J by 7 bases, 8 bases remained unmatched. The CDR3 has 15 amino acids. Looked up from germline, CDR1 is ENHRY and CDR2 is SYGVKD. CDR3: CAISESTTGSGGYTF. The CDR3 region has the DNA TGTGCCATCAGTGAGTCGACGACAGGGTCGGGTGGCTACACCTTC.

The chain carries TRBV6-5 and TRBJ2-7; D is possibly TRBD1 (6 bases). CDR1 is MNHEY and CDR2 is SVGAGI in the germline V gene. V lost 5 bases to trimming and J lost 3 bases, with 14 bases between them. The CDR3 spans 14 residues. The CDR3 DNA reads TGTGCCAGCAGTCAGGGGACCACGTTCTACGAGCAGTACTTC. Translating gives CASSQGTTFYEQYF.